Below, one TCR beta chain is given with its context. Antigen: not known. This entry is derived from a study of OX40 agonist ivuxolimab in advanced cancers. Study context: Hepatocellular carcinoma, melanoma, renal cell or head and neck cancer occurred in dose-escalation patients. In three patients, partial responses were observed, one with hepatocellular carcinoma and two with cutaneous melanoma. Study results and limitations: Averaging showed that CD8+ T cells had more expanded clones than CD4+ did.

The germline V gene has CDR1 SGHAT and CDR2 FQDESV (reference sequence). This CDR3 contains 15 residues. The V gene end was trimmed by 3 bases and the J gene end by 3 bases; junction bases not matched to a gene: 7. The table came from immunoSEQ multiplex PCR; TCRdb's copy has only in-frame clones and leaves some out. The repertoire consists of approximately 64,000 clones, with 85% occurring once and the leading ten covering 3.7%. The clonotype comes from an adult with an advanced solid tumor such as melanoma, head and neck, liver or kidney cancer. This chain uses TRBV11-1 with TRBJ1-1, with 7 nucleotides matching TRBD1. This material consisted of CD4+ or CD8+ T cells sorted from blood, taken in a trial of the OX40 agonist ivuxolimab. This CDR3 reads CASSFSPTGDTEAFF. DNA of the CDR3: TGTGCCAGCAGCTTTAGTCCAACAGGGGACACTGAAGCTTTCTTT.